Below are 5 T cell receptor beta chains sequenced from a single sample in a study of CD8 T cells in ankylosing spondylitis. TCRdb redid the calling of the 5' RACE reads with MiXCR, one entry per CDR3 protein. The data show about 260,000 distinct CDR3 sequences, around 20% seen once. The sequenced sample consisted of blood, either unsorted or a sorted T cell fraction (not recorded which). These receptors all come from a male donor with ankylosing spondylitis or in good health (not recorded which).

This CDR3 reads CASSPQSYTDTQYF. CDR3 coding DNA: TGTGCCAGCAGCCCGCAGAGCTACACAGATACGCAGTATTTT. The chain joins TRBV11-1 to TRBJ2-3; D is unclear. CDR1 is SGHAT, CDR2 FQDESV, per germline (reference sequence). V was shortened by 5 bases and J by 2 bases, with 11 bases between the two germline ends. This CDR3 has 14 amino acids.

The genes are TRBV20-1 and TRBJ2-4; D is unclear. This CDR3 comprises 14 residues. The V gene lost 1 base and the J gene lost 1 base, with 8 bases spanning the gap. CDR1 and CDR2 (germline): DFQATT, SNEGSKA (reference sequence). DNA for the CDR3: TGCAGTGCTAGAGGGGAATATGCCAAAAACATTCAGTACTTC. As protein: CSARGEYAKNIQYF.

A few counts support this clonotype. The V and J genes are TRBV4-1 and TRBJ2-1, with D perhaps TRBD1 (5 bases). The CDR3 totals 16 residues. Germline CDR1 reads MGHRA; CDR2 reads YSYEKL. The ends were cut back, 0 bases at V and 0 bases at J, with 9 bases in the middle. CDR3 bases: TGCGCCAGCAGCCAAGATCAGGGTAGCTCCTACAATGAGCAGTTCTTC. Its translation is CASSQDQGSSYNEQFF.

This clonotype was counted only a few times. The chain uses TRBV18 and TRBJ1-3; TRBD1 is a possible D gene (6 bases). The CDR3 contains 17 residues. Trimming cost V 0 bases and J 2 bases, with 14 bases left between them. Germline assignment: CDR1 KGHSH and CDR2 LQKENI. CDR3 coding DNA: TGTGCCAGCTCACCACCGCTCGGGAACAGGGCTGGAAACACCATATATTTT. Translated, it gives CASSPPLGNRAGNTIYF.

As for this clonotype: A read error may explain this, as a much larger clone is one base away. V is TRBV4-1 and J is TRBJ2-2, with 7 bases lining up with TRBD1. The CDR3 totals 16 residues. J lost 3 bases, V lost 2 bases, and 6 bases had no gene match. Germline values: CDR1 MGHRA, CDR2 YSYEKL. DNA for the CDR3: TGCGCCAGCAGCCAAATCAGGGGGTGGGACACCGGGGAGCTGTTTTTT. As protein: CASSQIRGWDTGELFF.